The T cell receptor beta chain under discussion was sequenced for a study of cytomegalovirus exposure and HLA in healthy donors (TCRdb year 2017). Notes on the research overall: According to an earlier analysis of several hundred of the donors, roughly 180 million T cells yielded 95 million to 140 million unique TCR beta sequences and roughly 280 Gb of sequence data. On average, about 200,000 unique TCR beta nucleotide sequences were sequenced per donor among 398 genotyped donors of the cohort, with roughly 18% of those sequences being non-productive. An early release that covered 500 to 800 HLA-typed donors contained around 300 gigabases of sequencing data and 75 million to 100 million unique TCR sequences. All discovery cohort repertoires had been generated on a single sequencing platform. Typing coverage differed by locus: A, B, C, DRB1 and DQB1 were typed in roughly 629-630 donors, DQA1 in about 560, DPA1 in around 600, and DPB1 in 450 to 480. Using immunosequencing, the study profiled T cell repertoires from 500 to 800 subjects and related those repertoires to cytomegalovirus serostatus. In the later analysis, no new phenotypic data were used to find candidate immune exposures; instead, reliance was placed on TCR beta sequences and their occurrence across donors. The study was designed to test whether signatures of past pathogen exposure could be identified by cataloging public T cell receptors. In an earlier analysis of 550 to 700 of the donors, high-throughput TCR beta sequencing was used to judge whether each TCR beta V gene segment behaved as functional or pseudogenic. A later genetic analysis took genome-wide SNP genotypes for about 55% of the roughly 700 donors and used that subset as a discovery cohort. Of the 300 to 450 genotyped donors, roughly 80% were placed in the genetic ancestry cluster associated with self-reported Caucasian donors. High-throughput TCR immunosequencing, statistical association of individual TCRs with disease status, and machine learning were combined to predict cytomegalovirus infection status. In addition to the first cohort of 666 subjects, a separate validation cohort of 120 different subjects was used. HLA typing included class I and class II loci at four-digit resolution. To study patterns of TCR occurrence, a later analysis re-analyzed previously published TCR beta repertoires from several hundred donors and added high-resolution HLA genotyping. Donor age, sex, ethnicity and CMV serostatus were collected together with the repertoire data. Because of strong linkage in the cohort, five DR-DQ haplotypes were treated as single units for association and clustering.

The CDR3 runs 11 amino acids, cysteine and phenylalanine included. Only the CDR3 DNA is retained, 33 bases long and in frame from the first base. V was cut back by 6 bases and J by 6 bases, leaving a gap of 11 bases between them. Sequences DFQATT (CDR1) and SNEGSKA (CDR2) are obtained from the germline V gene (reference sequence). The cohort was made up of under 800 healthy bone marrow donors. At the time of sampling, every cohort member was nominally healthy, though immune exposures that went unrecorded were likely present. The donor was CMV seropositive and belonged to the group of 270 or so seropositive cohort members. Every donor gave a peripheral blood sample, and the peripheral blood mononuclear cells from that sample were used for TCR beta sequencing. Genomic DNA was extracted from the blood cell samples with the Qiagen DNeasy Blood Extraction Kit. A note on this clone: Its antigen is unknown. Base qualities are not recorded, but no much larger clone differs from it by a single base.

Study-wide conclusions, independent of this receptor: Sequencing depth was assumed to be roughly uniform across donors in the presence/absence analyses, though that assumption may not hold. Several of the top co-occurrence clusters appeared to be linked to parvovirus B19, influenza, CMV and Epstein-Barr virus, according to a later analysis. A later analysis found that TCR association rates varied across HLA loci, with DRB1 alleles showing the most associated TCRs and HLA-C alleles the fewest. Only TCR beta chains were sequenced in this cohort, and the absence of alpha or paired-chain data limited detectable features. Because some donors lacked HLA typing at each locus, the association tests relied only on the typed subset. In an earlier analysis of about 540 of the donors, most TCR beta V segments were observed in productive rearrangements about 87% or about 30% of the time, broadly matching IMGT annotations. CMV serostatus was the only immune exposure information available for the cohort. The study gave a list of 150 to 200 TCR beta chains associated with cytomegalovirus. The classifier was reported to diagnose cytomegalovirus status with high specificity and sensitivity in both the original cohort and the validation cohort. Linkage disequilibrium might explain the correlated functional status among segregating V segments, but an unknown experimental factor could not be excluded. According to a later analysis, most CMV-associated TCR beta chains appeared to be HLA-restricted, and the HLA associations seemed to be driven largely by CMV exposure. Compared with the roughly 700-donor mean, donors in an Asian-associated ancestry cluster had fewer N-insertions in productive TCRs, according to a later genetic analysis. A later genetic analysis associated a missense DCLRE1C variant with V-gene and J-gene trimming of TCR beta chains, and an independent cohort replicated the association. The authors suggested that the approach could potentially be extended to other disease states and immunological phenotypes. In a later analysis, HLA-associated TCR beta chains were found to be more clonally expanded and to have lower generation probabilities than equally common non-associated chains. A further reported finding was that TCR beta sequences accurately predicted the HLA-A and HLA-B alleles for most subjects in the first cohort. In vitro tests confirmed that a few of the cytomegalovirus-associated TCR beta chains recognize cytomegalovirus antigens. A cluster of highly shared sequence variants was judged likely to be a technical artifact of the sequencing pipeline. Specific HLA alleles were associated with more than 15,000 TCR beta sequences at a false discovery rate of 0.05 in a later analysis. When HLA alleles, especially DR and DQ, strongly co-occurred, TCR associations were difficult to assign to individual alleles. Most TCR sequences were observed very rarely across donors, whereas some public TCRs were present in many individuals. About 17 rarely observed V segments, including chromosome 9 orphons, were excluded from the earlier analysis of almost 600 of the donors because counts were too low. Some IMGT-functional V segments, including TRBV6-2 and TRBV6-3, could not be told apart with the 87-base-pair reads, so those segments were excluded.

The library was made by the immunoSEQ multiplex PCR assay. A mixture of 60 forward primers for TCR Vbeta segments and 13 reverse primers for TCR Jbeta segments was used in the multiplex PCR. Amplification of the CDR3 region of rearranged TCR beta genes was performed with a multiplex PCR assay on genomic DNA. The Illumina HiSeq System was used to sequence the amplified TCR beta libraries as 87-base-pair reads. Concerning the study's data processing: Across the 700 or so repertoires, a later analysis counted approximately 75 million unique TCR beta chains, approximately 10 million of which were shared by at least two donors. To remove PCR and sequencing errors, raw reads were error-corrected and collapsed into unique sequences using a nearest-neighbor algorithm that merged closely related sequences. Alignment of CDR3 sequences to IMGT reference sequences was used to assign V, D and J gene segments. Each retained sequence needed at least a six-nucleotide match to both a V gene segment and a J gene segment. A rearrangement counted as productive if the CDR3 had no stop codons and remained in frame with V and J, and every other rearrangement counted as non-productive. Following IMGT convention, CDR3 was defined as the stretch from the second conserved V-encoded cysteine up to the conserved J-encoded phenylalanine. The earlier analysis of approximately 500 of the donors excluded sequences that lacked an unambiguous match to a single V gene segment. An earlier analysis of over 450 of the donors classified V segments as functional when productive rearrangements were above 56.7% and as segregating when the standard deviation between donors was above 5%. To diagnose cytomegalovirus status from the catalog of TCR beta chain sequences, a statistical classification framework was built. A later analysis assigned V and J genes by comparing TCR nucleotide sequences with IMGT/GENE-DB human TR gene sequences. In a later analysis, CDR3 sequences and most-parsimonious VDJ recombination scenarios were assigned using the TCRdist pipeline. A later analysis defined each TCR beta chain by its CDR3 amino acid sequence plus V-gene family, and excluded reads lacking a unique V-gene family. In a later analysis, 500 to 700 highly shared, low-generation-probability nucleotide sequences were removed to address suspected cross-contamination and a sequencing artifact. A later analysis calculated a clonal expansion index for each public chain from normalized within-repertoire ranks of inferred template counts. In a later analysis, generation probabilities were computed using a VDJ recombination model fitted to out-of-frame rearrangements, and the results were checked against IGoR. Hypergeometric tests were used in a later analysis to score TCR-TCR, TCR-HLA and TCR-CMV co-occurrence, with a repertoire-size bias correction applied to the TCR pairs. False discovery rates were estimated in a later analysis by permuting HLA or CMV assignments 20 times. A later analysis grouped co-occurring TCRs with DBSCAN, adding TCRdist sequence similarity when clustering within HLA-allele-positive subsets. Repertoires with fewer than 30,000 or more than 120,000 public chains were left out of co-occurrence clustering, as were four to six repertoires with anomalous nucleotide sharing. In TCRdb, the immuneACCESS table is reduced to in-frame sequences with V and J assigned. These tables do not hold every clone; where another copy was compared, an unresolved V gene accounts for under half, and the others remain unexplained. Clonal size and the V and J genes are those of that table, whereas D and trimming came from the DNA. The sample profile shows under 300,000 clones; roughly four fifths of them were found once. The top ten clones comprise 7% to 9% of the sample.

In this chain, TRBV20-1 is recombined with TRBJ1-1, with the D gene uncertain. The source of this sequence is a woman aged 55 to 70 in good health and CMV-seropositive. The sequenced sample was PBMCs. The DNA sequence is as follows: TGCAGTGCGCCCGGCGGGCCTGAAGCTTTCTTT. Its translation is CSAPGGPEAFF.